This T cell receptor (beta chain) derives from a study of post-analysis software for immune sequencing data. About the study: Relapsing-remitting, secondary progressive and progressive-relapsing forms made up the multiple sclerosis disease courses. Findings and limits, study-wide: Normalized Chao1 diversity was significantly reduced in patients versus controls. Samples from a shared batch, those prepared together, strongly co-clustered by F measure.

Unique molecular identifiers featured in each of the TCR beta cDNA libraries. Each sample of roughly 0.9 to 11 million input T cells yielded 500,000 or so cDNA molecules, so each molecule approximated one T cell. TCRdb re-analysed the PCR reads in MiXCR, keeping a single row per CDR3 protein. Among roughly 540,000 distinct CDR3 sequences listed, under 40% were seen once. Comments on this clonotype: Its antigen is undetermined.

The receptor was isolated from a girl aged 2-17 years with multiple sclerosis. The material sequenced was blood.

The CDR3: CASSQVPGGNEQYF. CDR3 DNA sequence: TGTGCCAGCAGCCAAGTTCCGGGGGGCAACGAGCAGTACTTC. V gene TRBV3-1 combines with J gene TRBJ2-5; a possible D gene is TRBD2 (7 bases). The DNA end is a closer match to TRBJ2-7, so the J assignment may be wrong. Germline CDR1 and CDR2: LGHDT and YNNKEL (reference sequence). This CDR3 has 14 residues.